The rows below give T cell receptor beta chains drawn from one sample of a study of CD8 T cells in Susac syndrome. TCRdb reanalysed the immunoSEQ multiplex PCR reads using MiXCR and keeps one entry per CDR3 protein. The table has 190,000 or so distinct CDR3 sequences, 95% seen once. Sequencing was carried out using CD4+ T cells from PBMCs. These receptor sequences come from a human donor with multiple sclerosis. Each CDR3 is given with its conserved first and last residue. D genes are given only for firm matches. Clone size is shown for a subset of rows, as once, few, many or a class of expanded clone.

d_gene,abundance,v_gene,j_gene,CDR3aa,CDR3nt
TRBD1,NA,TRBV10-3,TRBJ1-6,CAISAGQGDSPLHF,TGTGCCATCAGTGCGGGACAGGGGGATTCACCCCTCCACTTT
NA,NA,TRBV6-5,TRBJ1-6,CASSSEGPLHF,TGTGCCAGCAGTTCCGAGGGCCCCCTCCACTTT
NA,NA,TRBV20-1,TRBJ2-1,CSARVVVGRSYNEQFF,TGCAGTGCTAGAGTGGTGGTGGGACGCTCCTACAATGAGCAGTTCTTC
NA,NA,TRBV29-1,TRBJ2-1,CSVREDLLGGGQFF,TGCAGCGTTAGAGAAGACCTTCTGGGGGGAGGGCAGTTCTTC
NA,NA,TRBV27,TRBJ2-1,CANHMTDSYNEQFF,TGTGCCAACCATATGACAGACAGTTACAATGAGCAGTTCTTC
NA,NA,TRBV3-1,TRBJ2-6,CASRPRLQGKAGANVLTF,TGTGCCAGCAGGCCAAGACTACAGGGAAAAGCTGGGGCCAACGTCCTGACTTTC
TRBD2,NA,TRBV6-1,TRBJ2-5,CASSPGLAGGPGWTQYF,TGTGCCAGCAGCCCGGGACTAGCGGGGGGGCCGGGATGGACCCAGTACTTC
NA,NA,TRBV19,TRBJ2-7,CASSRGYEQYF,TGTGCCAGTAGCAGGGGCTACGAGCAGTACTTC
NA,NA,TRBV10-3,TRBJ1-2,CAISEAQGGYTF,TGTGCCATCAGTGAGGCGCAGGGCGGCTACACCTTC
NA,NA,TRBV3-1,TRBJ2-5,CASSQDVAQETQYF,TGTGCCAGCAGCCAAGATGTAGCCCAAGAGACCCAGTACTTC
TRBD1,NA,TRBV7-3,TRBJ2-1,CASSLRSSGSGGLNEQFF,TGTGCCAGCAGCTTGCGATCGTCAGGGTCAGGGGGCTTGAATGAGCAGTTCTTC
NA,once,TRBV3-1,TRBJ2-1,CASSQELRADNEQFF,TGTGCCAGCAGCCAAGAACTCCGGGCCGACAATGAGCAGTTCTTC
TRBD2,NA,TRBV9,TRBJ2-1,CASSVFGGTNYNEQFF,TGTGCCAGCAGCGTATTCGGGGGGACCAATTACAATGAGCAGTTCTTC
NA,NA,TRBV3-1,TRBJ1-5,CASSQDAQPQHF,TGTGCCAGCAGCCAAGATGCCCAACCCCAGCATTTT
NA,NA,TRBV20-1,TRBJ1-2,CSSREGDDLGYTF,TGCAGTAGCAGGGAGGGTGATGATTTAGGCTACACCTTC
NA,NA,TRBV7-2,TRBJ2-5,CASSLGGLVETQYF,TGTGCCAGCAGCCTTGGTGGGTTAGTCGAGACCCAGTACTTC
TRBD1,NA,TRBV12-3/TRBV12-4,TRBJ2-1,CASSKGTGSNEQFF,TGTGCCAGCAGCAAGGGGACAGGGAGTAATGAGCAGTTCTTC
NA,NA,TRBV3-1,TRBJ2-7,CASSQGPGEQYF,TGTGCCAGCAGCCAAGGACCGGGCGAGCAGTACTTC
TRBD1,NA,TRBV7-9,TRBJ2-3,CASSAQTGASTDTQYF,TGTGCCAGCAGCGCCCAGACAGGGGCTAGCACAGATACGCAGTATTTT
TRBD2,NA,TRBV12-5,TRBJ2-5,CASGFPGLAGVRETQYF,TGTGCTAGTGGTTTCCCGGGACTAGCGGGGGTCAGAGAGACCCAGTACTTC
TRBD1,NA,TRBV6-2/TRBV6-3,TRBJ1-2,CASSQQGWYGYTF,TGTGCCAGCAGTCAACAGGGGTGGTATGGCTACACCTTC
NA,NA,TRBV3-1,TRBJ1-2,CASSAAGNGGTF,TGTGCCAGCAGCGCGGCAGGGAACGGGGGCACCTTC
NA,NA,TRBV20-1,TRBJ1-2,CSAPTAPGVGGYTF,TGCAGTGCTCCCACCGCCCCAGGGGTCGGTGGCTACACCTTC
NA,NA,TRBV30,TRBJ2-3,CAWSKNRGGDLLYTDTQYF,TGTGCCTGGAGTAAAAACAGGGGGGGGGATTTATTGTACACAGATACGCAGTATTTT
NA,NA,TRBV2,TRBJ2-4,CASSPDTSNIQYF,TGTGCCAGCAGCCCGGACACATCAAACATTCAGTACTTC
TRBD1,NA,TRBV4-1,TRBJ2-1,CASSLRTGDVGEQFF,TGCGCCAGCAGCCTAAGGACAGGGGACGTCGGTGAGCAGTTCTTC
NA,NA,TRBV5-1,TRBJ1-1,CASSLGGGGNTEAFF,TGCGCCAGCAGCTTGGGTGGAGGAGGGAACACTGAAGCTTTCTTT
TRBD1,NA,TRBV9,TRBJ1-5,CASSPGTGGSPEHF,TGTGCCAGCAGCCCTGGGACAGGGGGAAGCCCCGAACATTTT
NA,NA,TRBV20-1,TRBJ2-1,CSAYGGSSYNEQFF,TGCAGTGCCTACGGGGGTAGCTCCTACAATGAGCAGTTCTTC
TRBD1,NA,TRBV29-1,TRBJ1-1,CSVSQGAETEAFF,TGCAGCGTTAGCCAGGGGGCGGAAACTGAAGCTTTCTTT
TRBD1,NA,TRBV9,TRBJ1-6,CASSVDPGQGLSPLHF,TGTGCCAGCAGCGTAGACCCGGGACAGGGGTTATCACCCCTCCACTTT
NA,NA,TRBV3-1,TRBJ2-1,CASSQATGSYNEQFF,TGTGCCAGCAGCCAAGCGACAGGCTCCTACAATGAGCAGTTCTTC
NA,NA,TRBV7-9,TRBJ1-2,CASSPTNYGYTF,TGTGCCAGCAGCCCAACTAACTATGGCTACACCTTC
TRBD2,NA,TRBV20-1,TRBJ2-1,CSARDGAGGVDEQFF,TGCAGTGCTAGAGATGGAGCGGGGGGGGTGGATGAGCAGTTCTTC
TRBD1,NA,TRBV29-1,TRBJ1-1,CSVKTGGATEAFF,TGCAGCGTTAAAACAGGGGGCGCGACTGAAGCTTTCTTT
NA,NA,TRBV9,TRBJ2-2,CASSVAGGNTGELFF,TGTGCCAGCAGCGTAGCCGGCGGCAACACCGGGGAGCTGTTTTTT
TRBD1,NA,TRBV20-1,TRBJ1-4,CSATQGGLDEKLFF,TGCAGTGCCACCCAGGGGGGGCTTGATGAAAAACTGTTTTTT
NA,NA,TRBV27,TRBJ2-6,CATARVAGANVLTF,TGTGCCACCGCCCGGGTTGCTGGGGCCAACGTCCTGACTTTC
NA,few,TRBV15,TRBJ2-3,CATSRDPADTQYF,TGTGCCACCAGCAGAGATCCGGCGGATACGCAGTATTTT
TRBD1,NA,TRBV19,TRBJ1-1,CASSTRQGANTEAFF,TGTGCCAGTAGTACCAGACAGGGGGCGAACACTGAAGCTTTCTTT
TRBD1,NA,TRBV25-1,TRBJ1-1,CASSESGQDEAFF,TGTGCCAGCAGTGAATCAGGACAGGATGAAGCTTTCTTT
NA,once,TRBV20-1,TRBJ1-2,CSARSTTGRGYTF,TGCAGTGCTAGATCTACGACAGGACGGGGCTACACCTTC
NA,NA,TRBV9,TRBJ1-2,CASSVGQSGTYGYTF,TGTGCCAGCAGCGTAGGACAGTCGGGGACCTATGGCTACACCTTC